The sequence of this T cell receptor (beta chain) was determined in a study of cytomegalovirus exposure and HLA in healthy donors. Between the trimmed V and J ends, which lost 2 bases and 3 bases, there was a span of 14 bases. The CDR3 loop spans 15 amino acids. Germline V lookup: CDR1 SGHRS, CDR2 YFSETQ. General study points: On later analysis, the bulk of CMV-associated TCR beta chains appeared to be HLA-restricted. In a later analysis, donors in an Asian-associated ancestry cluster reportedly had fewer N-insertions in productive TCRs than the cohort mean.

The PCR made use of 60 Vbeta and 13 Jbeta primers. Data came from immunoSEQ multiplex PCR; TCRdb stores just in-frame clones and leaves some out. The sample includes about 120,000 clones, less than 85% of them seen just once. This clone was found a few times. The antigen remains undetermined. Sample: PBMCs. The TCR was taken from a man aged 25-45 years in good health and CMV-seropositive. The chain links TRBV5-1 to TRBJ1-1; possible D gene TRBD1, 5 bases. Here the CDR3 DNA reads TGCGCCAGCAGCTTAAATTCAGGGTTTTACACTGAAGCTTTCTTT. This translates into CASSLNSGFYTEAFF.